These 17 T cell receptor beta chains share one sample of origin, sequenced in a study of preoperative IRX-2 immunotherapy in early breast cancer. The sample's treatment: preoperative locoregional IRX-2 cytokine immunotherapy. Sequencing used immunoSEQ multiplex PCR; TCRdb keeps in-frame clones, though not all of them. The sample lists about 32,000 clones; roughly 87% were seen once. The material was lymph node tissue, obtained from a patient treated with IRX-2 immunotherapy. Receptors originate from a human donor with breast cancer.

This clone was counted between two and nine times. The DNA for the CDR3 is TGTGCCAGCAGTTACTCGGGGTCGTCAACCCGGCGTGAAAAACTGTTTTTT. Translated: CASSYSGSSTRREKLFF. The rearrangement uses TRBV6-8 and TRBJ1-4; D gene ambiguous. The CDR3 runs 17 residues. Germline V gene data show CDR1 as MNHGY and CDR2 as SAAAGT. V was shortened by 0 bases and J by 7 bases, with 18 bases between the two germline ends.

This chain uses TRBV6-8 with TRBJ2-3; TRBD1 might be the D (7 bases). The CDR3 has 14 amino acids. CDR1 is MNHGY, CDR2 SAAAGT, per germline. The V and J ends lost 6 bases and 4 bases respectively, with 14 bases between them. The CDR3 DNA reads as TGTGCCAGCAGCCCAGGGGGGACGGCAGATACGCAGTATTTT. This gives the protein CASSPGGTADTQYF.

This rearrangement joins TRBV15 to TRBJ1-2, with D possibly TRBD1 on 6 matching bases. V lost 0 bases and J 2 bases, leaving 19 bases between the germline ends. The V gene's germline CDR1 is LNHNV and CDR2 YYDKDF (reference sequence). CDR3 length equals 18 residues. DNA of the CDR3: TGTGCCACCAGCAGAGACACTTCAGGGGCAGGGGTCAACTATGGCTACACCTTC. As protein: CATSRDTSGAGVNYGYTF. Looking up the rest from reference TRBV15 and TRBJ1-2 gives the full variable domain: DAMVIQNPRYQVTQFGKPVTLSCSQTLNHNVMYWYQQKSSQAPKLLFHYYDKDFNNEADTPDNFQSRRPNTSFCFLDIRSPGLGDTAMYLCATSRDTSGAGVNYGYTFGSGTRLTVV.

This chain links TRBV19 with TRBJ2-1, with D tentatively TRBD1 (6 bases). The CDR3 loop spans 16 amino acids. V lost 5 bases, J lost 0 bases, and 14 bases lay in between. CDR1 LNHDA and CDR2 SQIVND come from the germline V gene (reference sequence). The CDR3 region is CASSSGAWSSYNEQFF. DNA of the CDR3: TGTGCCAGTAGTTCAGGGGCCTGGAGCTCCTACAATGAGCAGTTCTTC.

The rearrangement links TRBV19 to TRBJ2-1, with D tentatively TRBD2 (5 bases). The ends were cut back, 7 bases at V and 1 base at J, with 11 bases in the middle. CDR1 and CDR2 (germline): LNHDA, SQIVND (reference sequence). The CDR3 consists of 14 residues. CDR3 residues: CASTEGHSYNEQFF. In DNA, the CDR3 is TGTGCCAGTACAGAGGGTCATTCCTACAATGAGCAGTTCTTC.

The J gene is TRBJ1-4, the V gene TRBV6-8, with D possibly matching TRBD1 (5 bases). The CDR3 spans 15 residues. Germline CDR1 and CDR2: MNHGY and SAAAGT. The V and J ends lost 6 bases and 8 bases respectively, with 19 bases between them. The CDR3: CASSPGGAPLEKLFF. In DNA, the CDR3 is TGTGCCAGCAGCCCTGGAGGGGCACCTCTGGAAAAACTGTTTTTT.

Relative to its sample, this clone is medium-sized. This sequence joins TRBV6-8 and TRBJ2-1; 13 positions agree with TRBD2. Losses at the gene ends were 7 bases for V and 2 bases for J; bases not matched to a gene: 11. This CDR3 is 18 amino acids long. Germline-derived CDR1 and CDR2 are MNHGY and SAAAGT. CDR3 DNA sequence: TGTGCCAGCACCACCCGGACTAGCGGGAGAAAGCCCTACAATGAGCAGTTCTTC. This translates into CASTTRTSGRKPYNEQFF.

The chain joins TRBV19 to TRBJ2-7; D gene ambiguous. This CDR3 is built from 11 residues. V dropped 1 base and J dropped 5 bases, with 3 bases sitting between them. CDR1 and CDR2 (germline): LNHDA, SQIVND (reference sequence). CDR3: CASSIADEQYF. CDR3 DNA sequence: TGTGCCAGTAGTATAGCGGACGAGCAGTACTTC. Full variable domain (outside the CDR3, taken from reference TRBV19 and TRBJ2-7): DGGITQSPKYLFRKEGQNVTLSCEQNLNHDAMYWYRQDPGQGLRLIYYSQIVNDFQKGDIAEGYSVSREKKESFPLTVTSAQKNPTAFYLCASSIADEQYFGPGTRLTVT.

This clone has a single count. The chain is built from TRBV28 and TRBJ1-3; a weak D match, TRBD1 (5 bases). V was shortened by 3 bases and J by 4 bases, with 13 bases between the two germline ends. CDR3 length: 15 amino acids. Per germline, CDR1 MDHEN and CDR2 SYDVKM. The CDR3 loop reads CASSLGEFSGNTIYF. CDR3 DNA sequence: TGTGCCAGCAGTTTGGGGGAATTCTCCGGAAACACCATATATTTT.

The CDR3 coding sequence is TGTGCCAGCAGCCTTGCCGCAACTCTATCCGGGCGGGGAACTGAAGCTTTCTTT. Protein: CASSLAATLSGRGTEAFF. The chain combines TRBV11-3 with TRBJ1-1; D call uncertain. Trimming removed 5 bases at V and 5 bases at J, with 27 bases between. Germline V gene data show CDR1 as SGHNT and CDR2 as YENEEA. The CDR3 is 18 amino acids.

This rearrangement joins TRBV28 to TRBJ2-5; D is ambiguous. V was clipped by 5 bases and J by 4 bases, with 8 bases between them. Germline V gene lookup returns CDR1 MDHEN and CDR2 SYDVKM. The CDR3 extends over 12 amino acids. The CDR3 coding sequence is TGTGCCAGCAGTCCGTTGGCAGAGACCCAGTACTTC. It yields the protein CASSPLAETQYF.

V is TRBV29-1 and J is TRBJ2-1; no clear D. The germline CDR1 and CDR2 sequences are SQVTM and ANQGSEA. V lost 4 bases and J 3 bases, leaving 10 bases between the germline ends. The CDR3 is made up of 13 amino acids. This chain's CDR3 is CSVAGRNYNEQFF. CDR3 sequence (DNA): TGCAGCGTTGCGGGCAGGAACTACAATGAGCAGTTCTTC.

The chain uses TRBV18 and TRBJ1-6; 9 bases are a match to TRBD1. Germline loops: CDR1 KGHSH, CDR2 LQKENI. The CDR3 extends over 15 amino acids. After removal of 0 bases from V and 9 bases from J, the junction contained 3 bases not matched to a gene. The CDR3 DNA sequence: TGTGCCAGCTCACCACCGGGACAGGGTTCTTCACCCCTCCACTTT. Its protein product is CASSPPGQGSSPLHF.

The chain joins TRBV30 to TRBJ1-5; D is undetermined. Germline V gene data show CDR1 as GTSNPN and CDR2 as SVGIG (reference sequence). The CDR3 extends over 13 amino acids. V lost 1 base and J lost 3, with 7 bases in between. As DNA, the CDR3 is TGTGCCTGGAGTGGGACCCTCAATCAGCCCCAGCATTTT. This translates into CAWSGTLNQPQHF.

V is TRBV12-1 and J is TRBJ2-1; TRBD2 was called by the table and not checked on the DNA. TRBV12-1 corresponds to a pseudogene. This CDR3 has 15 residues. CDR3 nucleotide sequence: TGTGCCAGCAGCCCCAGGGGGCTAGCGGGAGTGGGCCTGTTCTTC. It is translated as CASSPRGLAGVGLFF.

V and J are TRBV5-1 and TRBJ2-3, with D possibly TRBD2 on 6 matching bases. V was pared by 5 bases and J by 1 base, with 20 bases between. Per germline, CDR1 SGHRS and CDR2 YFSETQ. The CDR3 covers 17 residues. The CDR3 here is CASSRFDIAEGTDTQYF. The CDR3 bases are TGCGCCAGCAGTCGATTCGATATAGCGGAGGGCACAGATACGCAGTATTTT.

The V and J genes are TRBV11-3 and TRBJ2-1; 7 nucleotides agree with TRBD1. This CDR3 has 15 residues. Germline CDR1 and CDR2: SGHNT and YENEEA. Unmatched junction bases numbered 6, after V lost 4 bases and J lost 3 bases. The CDR3 here is CASSYPGDSYNEQFF. Written as DNA, the CDR3 is TGTGCCAGCAGCTACCCCGGGGACAGCTACAATGAGCAGTTCTTC. Full variable domain (outside the CDR3, taken from reference TRBV11-3 and TRBJ2-1): EAGVVQSPRYKIIEKKQPVAFWCNPISGHNTLYWYLQNLGQGPELLIRYENEEAVDDSQLPKDRFSAERLKGVDSTLKIQPAELGDSAVYLCASSYPGDSYNEQFFGPGTRLTVL.